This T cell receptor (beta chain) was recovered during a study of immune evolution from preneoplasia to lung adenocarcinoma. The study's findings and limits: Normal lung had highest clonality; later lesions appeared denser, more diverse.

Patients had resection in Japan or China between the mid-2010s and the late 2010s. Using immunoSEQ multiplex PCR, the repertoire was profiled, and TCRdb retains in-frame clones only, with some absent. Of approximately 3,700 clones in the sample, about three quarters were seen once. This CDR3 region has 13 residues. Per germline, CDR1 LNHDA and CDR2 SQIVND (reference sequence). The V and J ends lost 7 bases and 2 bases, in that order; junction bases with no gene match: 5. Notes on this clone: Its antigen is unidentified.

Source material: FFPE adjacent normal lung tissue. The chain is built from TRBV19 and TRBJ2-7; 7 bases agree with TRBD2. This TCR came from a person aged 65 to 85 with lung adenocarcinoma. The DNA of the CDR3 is TGTGCCAGTAACCGGGGGGATGCCTACGAGCAGTACTTC. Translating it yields CASNRGDAYEQYF.